This T cell receptor (beta chain) was profiled in a study of blood T cells in healthy people across ages. The study's findings and limits: The study found more naive CD4+ cells and higher diversity in long-lived than aged donors.

All donors came from Russia, were Caucasian and healthy, and spanned ages about 6 to 90. With a J-beta primer mix and a sample-barcoded 5' primer, a second PCR ran 7 to 11 cycles. TCRdb recomputed calls from the 5' RACE reads with MiXCR, one row per CDR3 protein. The sample lists about 1.5 million distinct CDR3 sequences, less than 45% occurring once. As regards this clonotype: The antigen is undetermined.

The TCR was taken from a woman younger than 30 in good health. Sequencing was carried out using blood.

CDR3 DNA: TGTGCCAGCAGTGAAGGTTTGGGTCAGCCCCAGCATTTT. It yields the protein CASSEGLGQPQHF. The chain employs TRBV2 and TRBJ1-5; D not resolved. Trimming took 1 base from V and 6 from J, leaving 7 bases between them. This CDR3 has 13 residues. CDR1 is SNHLY and CDR2 is FYNNEI in the germline V gene.